These T cell receptor beta chains were read from a single sample in a study of low-dose radiotherapy and immunotherapy resistance in tumors. MiXCR, applied by TCRdb to the reads, yields one record per CDR3 protein. The sample yields 100,000 or so distinct CDR3 sequences, about a fifth seen once. Sequences were derived from PBMCs, sampled after low-dose radiotherapy plus immunotherapy. Source of these receptors: a male donor with prostate cancer. Each CDR3 is given with its conserved first and last residue. Fields, in order: J gene, D gene, V gene, clone size, CDR3 protein, CDR3 DNA. The D gene is left open where the match is weak. Part of the rows lack a size; the others show once, few, many or a class for expanded clones.

J: TRBJ2-7
D: .
V: TRBV28
size: once
CDR3: CAAVTASYEQYF
DNA: TGTGCCGCCGTCACAGCTTCCTACGAGCAGTACTTC

J: TRBJ2-5
D: .
V: TRBV11-2
size: many
CDR3: CASSRGTQETQYF
DNA: TGTGCCAGCAGCCGAGGGACTCAAGAGACCCAGTACTTC

J: TRBJ2-1
D: .
V: TRBV2
size: .
CDR3: CASSDPDPPRDNEQFF
DNA: TGTGCCAGCAGTGATCCGGACCCCCCGAGGGACAATGAGCAGTTCTTC

J: TRBJ2-3
D: TRBD2
V: TRBV20-1
size: .
CDR3: CSADHRGLAGRDTQYF
DNA: TGCAGTGCCGACCATCGTGGGCTAGCGGGCCGGGATACGCAGTATTTT

J: TRBJ2-3
D: .
V: TRBV11-2
size: once
CDR3: CASSLILGSSADTQYF
DNA: TGTGCCAGCAGCTTAATCCTAGGTTCAAGTGCAGATACGCAGTATTTT

J: TRBJ2-1
D: TRBD2
V: TRBV12-3/TRBV12-4
size: many
CDR3: CASRGSGGAYNEQFF
DNA: TGTGCCAGCAGGGGTAGCGGGGGGGCCTACAATGAGCAGTTCTTC

J: TRBJ2-7
D: .
V: TRBV19
size: many
CDR3: CASGTEAGTYEQYF
DNA: TGTGCCAGTGGGACGGAGGCCGGCACCTACGAGCAGTACTTC

J: TRBJ2-5
D: TRBD2
V: TRBV6-2/TRBV6-3
size: .
CDR3: CASSYETSGVSETQYF
DNA: TGTGCCAGCAGTTATGAGACTAGCGGTGTGTCGGAGACCCAGTACTTC

J: TRBJ2-7
D: TRBD1
V: TRBV5-1
size: many
CDR3: CASRPGQGSEQYF
DNA: TGCGCCAGCAGACCGGGACAGGGTTCCGAGCAGTACTTC

J: TRBJ1-2
D: .
V: TRBV4-1
size: many
CDR3: CASSQAVGTEYGYTF
DNA: TGCGCCAGCAGCCAAGCTGTAGGGACTGAGTATGGCTACACCTTC

J: TRBJ2-2
D: .
V: TRBV3-1
size: many
CDR3: CASSQDLTTRKAGELFF
DNA: TGTGCCAGCAGCCAAGACCTGACGACTCGCAAAGCCGGGGAGCTGTTTTTT

J: TRBJ2-2
D: .
V: TRBV7-2
size: many
CDR3: CASRRQASNTGELFF
DNA: TGTGCCAGCAGACGACAGGCGTCGAACACCGGGGAGCTGTTTTTT

J: TRBJ2-2
D: TRBD2
V: TRBV20-1
size: many
CDR3: CSAIPRLAGGTGELFF
DNA: TGCAGTGCTATCCCCCGACTAGCGGGGGGAACCGGGGAGCTGTTTTTT

J: TRBJ2-2
D: TRBD2
V: TRBV29-1
size: many
CDR3: CSVDLAGENTGELFF
DNA: TGCAGCGTCGATCTAGCGGGGGAGAACACCGGGGAGCTGTTTTTT

J: TRBJ2-7
D: TRBD1
V: TRBV19
size: many
CDR3: CASSMTGTGVYEQYF
DNA: TGTGCCAGTAGTATGACCGGGACAGGGGTATACGAGCAGTACTTC

J: TRBJ2-7
D: TRBD2
V: TRBV18
size: many
CDR3: CASSPPSGGGEQYF
DNA: TGTGCCAGCTCACCACCGAGCGGGGGCGGCGAGCAGTACTTC

J: TRBJ2-5
D: TRBD2
V: TRBV5-1
size: .
CDR3: CASSLSRLAGIQETQYF
DNA: TGCGCCAGCAGCTTGTCGAGGCTAGCGGGCATCCAAGAGACCCAGTACTTC

J: TRBJ1-5
D: .
V: TRBV4-1
size: many
CDR3: CASSQESTDGQPQHF
DNA: TGCGCCAGCAGCCAAGAGTCCACAGATGGCCAGCCCCAGCATTTT

J: TRBJ2-7
D: .
V: TRBV4-1
size: many
CDR3: CASSQDEFQYEQYF
DNA: TGCGCCAGCAGCCAAGATGAGTTCCAATACGAGCAGTACTTC

J: TRBJ2-5
D: TRBD2
V: TRBV29-1
size: many
CDR3: CSGIGGSGTMRETQYF
DNA: TGCAGCGGGATCGGGGGGAGCGGGACGATGCGGGAGACCCAGTACTTC

J: TRBJ1-4
D: TRBD1
V: TRBV2
size: many
CDR3: CASNRDRRGEKLFF
DNA: TGTGCCAGCAACCGGGACAGGAGGGGGGAAAAACTGTTTTTT

J: TRBJ2-1
D: .
V: TRBV5-5
size: few
CDR3: CASSSTLASYNEQFF
DNA: TGTGCCAGCAGCTCCACTCTAGCGTCATACAATGAGCAGTTCTTC

J: TRBJ2-5
D: TRBD1
V: TRBV12-3/TRBV12-4
size: .
CDR3: CASKTGGRETQYF
DNA: TGTGCCAGCAAAACAGGGGGCCGCGAGACCCAGTACTTC

J: TRBJ1-6
D: .
V: TRBV12-3/TRBV12-4
size: .
CDR3: CASSLRRLDSPLHF
DNA: TGTGCCAGCAGTTTACGGCGGCTGGATTCACCCCTCCACTTT

J: TRBJ2-1
D: .
V: TRBV7-9
size: .
CDR3: CASSLAEAADEQFF
DNA: TGTGCCAGCAGCTTAGCGGAGGCAGCGGATGAGCAGTTCTTC

J: TRBJ2-6
D: .
V: TRBV2
size: many
CDR3: CASRVFTRSGANVLTF
DNA: TGTGCCAGCAGAGTGTTCACCCGCTCTGGGGCCAACGTCCTGACTTTC

J: TRBJ2-5
D: .
V: TRBV6-6
size: many
CDR3: CASSRYQETQYF
DNA: TGTGCCAGCAGCAGGTACCAAGAGACCCAGTACTTC

J: TRBJ1-4
D: .
V: TRBV7-8
size: many
CDR3: CASSLWDGGKLFF
DNA: TGTGCCAGCAGCTTATGGGACGGCGGAAAACTGTTTTTT

J: TRBJ1-2
D: .
V: TRBV4-1
size: many
CDR3: CASSQVVREVWRDGYTF
DNA: TGCGCCAGCAGCCAAGTTGTCAGGGAGGTATGGAGGGATGGCTACACCTTC

J: TRBJ2-7
D: .
V: TRBV7-9
size: .
CDR3: CASNTNGARGTVSYEQYF
DNA: TGTGCCAGCAACACGAATGGAGCGCGGGGGACAGTCTCCTACGAGCAGTACTTC

J: TRBJ2-3
D: .
V: TRBV7-3
size: .
CDR3: CASSPRGGRTDTQYF
DNA: TGTGCCAGCAGCCCCAGGGGAGGCCGCACAGATACGCAGTATTTT

J: TRBJ1-4
D: .
V: TRBV5-1
size: many
CDR3: CASSLVGGLEKLFF
DNA: TGCGCCAGCAGCTTGGTCGGGGGTTTGGAAAAACTGTTTTTT

J: TRBJ2-1
D: TRBD2
V: TRBV7-2
size: many
CDR3: CASSLGPAGEYNEQFF
DNA: TGTGCCAGCAGCTTAGGCCCCGCGGGGGAGTACAATGAGCAGTTCTTC

J: TRBJ2-5
D: TRBD2
V: TRBV6-2/TRBV6-3
size: .
CDR3: CASSSRPGRETQYF
DNA: TGTGCCAGCAGTTCCCGCCCCGGGAGGGAGACCCAGTACTTC

J: TRBJ1-5
D: .
V: TRBV20-1
size: many
CDR3: CSAPPGYYSNQPQHF
DNA: TGCAGTGCTCCACCGGGGTATTATAGCAATCAGCCCCAGCATTTT

J: TRBJ1-2
D: TRBD1
V: TRBV4-1
size: many
CDR3: CASSPGQGGYGYTF
DNA: TGCGCCAGCAGCCCGGGACAGGGAGGCTATGGCTACACCTTC

J: TRBJ1-5
D: .
V: TRBV20-1
size: many
CDR3: CSASGDSNQPQHF
DNA: TGCAGTGCTAGCGGGGATAGCAATCAGCCCCAGCATTTT

J: TRBJ1-6
D: .
V: TRBV4-2
size: many
CDR3: CASSSTRGDSPLHF
DNA: TGTGCCAGCAGCTCGACAAGAGGAGATTCACCCCTCCACTTT

J: TRBJ1-1
D: .
V: TRBV12-3/TRBV12-4
size: many
CDR3: CASRGWTEAFF
DNA: TGTGCCAGCAGAGGGTGGACTGAAGCTTTCTTT

J: TRBJ2-1
D: .
V: TRBV15
size: many
CDR3: CATSRTTQDEQFF
DNA: TGTGCCACCAGCAGGACTACCCAGGATGAGCAGTTCTTC

J: TRBJ2-7
D: .
V: TRBV7-2
size: many
CDR3: CASSLIQSYEQYF
DNA: TGTGCCAGCAGCTTAATACAATCCTACGAGCAGTACTTC

J: TRBJ2-5
D: .
V: TRBV3-1
size: .
CDR3: CASSQVVETQYF
DNA: TGTGCCAGCAGCCAAGTTGTGGAGACCCAGTACTTC

J: TRBJ2-1
D: .
V: TRBV28
size: once
CDR3: CASSQNEQFF
DNA: TGTGCCAGCAGCCAAAATGAGCAGTTCTTC

J: TRBJ1-2
D: TRBD1
V: TRBV20-1
size: many
CDR3: CSPGGAIYGYTF
DNA: TGCAGTCCAGGGGGGGCTATCTATGGCTACACCTTC

J: TRBJ2-1
D: .
V: TRBV19
size: .
CDR3: CASSRGGGNEQFF
DNA: TGTGCCAGTAGTCGAGGGGGGGGCAATGAGCAGTTCTTC

J: TRBJ1-4
D: TRBD1
V: TRBV20-1
size: many
CDR3: CSASNQGEFEKLFF
DNA: TGCAGTGCTAGTAATCAGGGGGAATTTGAAAAACTGTTTTTT